One sample yielded the 18 T cell receptor beta chains listed below, sequenced in a study of cytomegalovirus exposure and HLA in healthy donors. Assay: immunoSEQ multiplex PCR; the TCRdb copy retains only in-frame clones and omits some. Altogether tens of thousands of clones are present, roughly 95% being singletons, with the ten largest covering approximately 1%. Sequencing was done on a sample of PBMCs. These receptors all come from a woman between 18 and 30 years old in good health and CMV-seronegative.

The CDR3, as DNA: TGTGCCAGCAGCCCGTTTTTATGGGAGTCGGAATCCACAGATACGCAGTATTTT. Its protein product is CASSPFLWESESTDTQYF. The chain has TRBV27 and TRBJ2-3; maybe TRBD2 (5 bases). Trimming left V 6 bases short and J 2 bases short, with 24 bases between. Germline V gene sequence: CDR1 MNHEY, CDR2 SMNVEV (reference sequence). This CDR3 spans 18 amino acids.

The J gene is TRBJ2-3, the V gene TRBV11-1; the match to TRBD2 covers 7 bases. V dropped 5 bases and J dropped 4; count of bases not matched to a gene: 6. Germline V gene lookup returns CDR1 SGHAT and CDR2 FQDESV (reference sequence). This CDR3 contains 14 residues. The CDR3 loop is CASSPTSYADTQYF. The CDR3 DNA reads TGTGCCAGCAGCCCGACTAGCTACGCAGATACGCAGTATTTT.

J is TRBJ2-5 and V is TRBV6-1, with a possible D match to TRBD1 (5 bases). V gave up 6 bases and J gave up 5 bases, with 13 bases separating them. In germline, CDR1 is MNHNS, CDR2 SASEGT. The CDR3 extends over 13 amino acids. In DNA form, the CDR3 reads TGTGCCAGCAGCCCAGGGTCATGGGAGACCCAGTACTTC. It yields the protein CASSPGSWETQYF.

The chain links TRBV7-3 to TRBJ1-2; D might be TRBD1 (5 bases). Germline CDR1 and CDR2: SGHTA and FQGTGA. CDR3 length equals 13 residues. Deletions cut 5 bases from V and 8 bases from J, with 15 bases between. CDR3 residues: CASSPLLGGGYTF. CDR3 coding DNA: TGTGCCAGCAGCCCACTCTTGGGGGGAGGCTACACCTTC.

This rearrangement joins TRBV7-2 to TRBJ1-2; TRBD1 agrees at 9 bases. This CDR3 comprises 14 residues. Germline V gives CDR1 SGHTA, CDR2 FQGNSA. Trimming took 5 bases from V and 4 from J; bases not matched to a gene: 5. This CDR3 reads CASSPGQGPYGYTF. The CDR3 coding sequence is TGTGCCAGCAGCCCTGGACAGGGGCCCTATGGCTACACCTTC.

The V call is TRBV7-8, the J call TRBJ2-5; TRBD2 agrees at 9 bases. V lost 1 base, J lost 0 bases, and 9 bases stayed unmatched. The CDR3 contains 18 residues. Germline V CDR1 and CDR2: SGHVS, FQNEAQ. The CDR3 here is CASSLGLVASGDQETQYF. The CDR3 nucleotides read TGTGCCAGCAGCTTAGGTTTGGTGGCTAGCGGGGACCAAGAGACCCAGTACTTC. The full variable domain, completed using reference TRBV7-8 and TRBJ2-5, is GAGVSQSPRYKVAKRGQDVALRCDPISGHVSLFWYQQALGQGPEFLTYFQNEAQLDKSGLPSDRFFAERPEGSVSTLKIQRTQQEDSAVYLCASSLGLVASGDQETQYFGPGTRLLVL.

The CDR3 region is CASSPSGRTYEQYF. CDR3 nucleotide sequence: TGTGCCAGCAGCCCTAGCGGGAGGACCTACGAGCAGTACTTC. The rearrangement uses TRBV6-5 and TRBJ2-7, with 11 bases lining up with TRBD2. Germline trimming cut 6 bases from V and 2 bases from J; bases unmatched to any gene: 3. Germline loops: CDR1 MNHEY, CDR2 SVGAGI. The CDR3 covers 14 residues.

The chain's CDR3 is CASGGATEAFF. As DNA, the CDR3 is TGTGCCAGCGGGGGGGCCACTGAAGCTTTCTTT. V usage is TRBV14 and J usage is TRBJ1-1; D may be TRBD1 (6 bases). The CDR3 spans 11 residues. CDR1 is SGHDN, CDR2 FVKESK, per germline. V was trimmed by 8 bases and J by 4 bases, leaving 8 bases between them.

CDR3 DNA sequence: TGCAGCGCCCGGGACTCTGGGGCCAACGTCCTGACTTTC. It yields the protein CSARDSGANVLTF. The chain is built from TRBV29-1 and TRBJ2-6; a possible D gene is TRBD2 (5 bases). V was pared by 7 bases and J by 0 bases, with 7 bases between. The CDR3 is 13 residues long. The germline V gene encodes CDR1 SQVTM and CDR2 ANQGSEA.

This clone was detected once. The chain joins TRBV7-8 to TRBJ2-7; possible D gene TRBD1, 7 bases. CDR3 size: 18 residues. Germline CDR1 reads SGHVS; CDR2 reads FQNEAQ. The V end lost 5 bases, the J end lost 4 bases, and 27 bases lay between the germline ends. The CDR3 spells CASSRQRRGVFGAYEQYF. In DNA, the CDR3 is TGTGCCAGCAGCAGACAGCGCAGGGGGGTTTTCGGGGCTTACGAGCAGTACTTC.

The chain is built from TRBV5-1 and TRBJ2-5, with 8 bases aligning to TRBD2. Germline-derived CDR1 and CDR2 are SGHRS and YFSETQ. The V and J ends lost 4 bases and 3 bases, in that order; junction bases with no gene match: 5. This CDR3 contains 14 residues. The CDR3 DNA follows: TGCGCCAGCAGCCCTGGCGGGGGGAAAGAGACCCAGTACTTC. It encodes CASSPGGGKETQYF.

CDR3: CASSPPSNEKLFF. The CDR3 region has the DNA TGTGCCAGCTCACCACCCAGTAATGAAAAACTGTTTTTT. The V call is TRBV18, the J call TRBJ1-4, with D hard to call. Germline-derived CDR1 and CDR2 are KGHSH and LQKENI. V shed 0 bases and J shed 4 bases, with 3 bases lying between them. This CDR3 region has 13 residues.

The chain joins TRBV5-3 to TRBJ2-3; D remains ambiguous. TRBV5-3 is an ORF, with its function uncertain. The CDR3 runs 12 residues. V lost 8 bases and J lost 0, with 7 bases in between. The CDR3 loop reads CASSPSTDTQYF. DNA for the CDR3: TGTGCCAGCAGCCCGAGCACAGATACGCAGTATTTT.

The chain joins TRBV7-3 to TRBJ2-7, with a possible D match to TRBD1 (6 bases). V was shortened by 3 bases and J by 3 bases, with 12 bases between the two germline ends. The CDR3 has 14 amino acids. The V gene's germline CDR1 is SGHTA and CDR2 FQGTGA. The CDR3 nucleotides are TGTGCCAGCAGCTTGGTAGGGGGTGGCTACGAGCAGTACTTC. Encoded protein: CASSLVGGGYEQYF.

This clone was seen only once. The chain uses TRBV27 and TRBJ2-1, with 8 bases that match TRBD2. Losses at the gene ends were 7 bases for V and 5 bases for J; bases not matched to a gene: 7. The germline V gene has CDR1 MNHEY and CDR2 SMNVEV (reference sequence). CDR3 length: 14 amino acids. The CDR3 DNA is TGTGCCAGCAAAATAGCGGGGAGGAACAATGAGCAGTTCTTC. Translated, it gives CASKIAGRNNEQFF.

The chain links TRBV30 to TRBJ1-2; TRBD1 agrees at 7 bases. The V gene's germline CDR1 is GTSNPN and CDR2 SVGIG (reference sequence). This CDR3 has 13 amino acids. Unmatched junction bases numbered 3, after V lost 3 bases and J lost 2 bases. This chain's CDR3 is CAWSDRENYGYTF. The DNA for the CDR3 is TGTGCCTGGAGCGACAGGGAAAACTATGGCTACACCTTC.

V and J are TRBV11-2 and TRBJ1-5; D is unclear. This CDR3 spans 14 amino acids. Germline V lookup: CDR1 SGHAT, CDR2 FQNNGV. The germline V and J ends were trimmed by 3 bases and 2 bases, with 8 bases remaining between them. For the CDR3, the DNA is TGTGCCAGCAGCTTGATGGGAGGCAATCAGCCCCAGCATTTT. Its protein is CASSLMGGNQPQHF. Full variable domain (remainder filled in from reference TRBV11-2 and TRBJ1-5): EAGVAQSPRYKIIEKRQSVAFWCNPISGHATLYWYQQILGQGPKLLIQFQNNGVVDDSQLPKDRFSAERLKGVDSTLKIQPAKLEDSAVYLCASSLMGGNQPQHFGDGTRLSIL.

This chain joins TRBV7-8 and TRBJ1-1; 9 positions agree with TRBD1. The germline gives CDR1 SGHVS, CDR2 FQNEAQ. This CDR3 is 17 amino acids long. Trimming at V came to 3 bases and at J to 2 bases, leaving 10 bases not matched to a gene. The CDR3 region has the DNA TGTGCCAGCAGCTTGCGAGACAGGGGGTCGGGAAACACTGAAGCTTTCTTT. Translation: CASSLRDRGSGNTEAFF. Using reference TRBV7-8 and TRBJ1-1 for the parts outside the CDR3, the full variable domain is GAGVSQSPRYKVAKRGQDVALRCDPISGHVSLFWYQQALGQGPEFLTYFQNEAQLDKSGLPSDRFFAERPEGSVSTLKIQRTQQEDSAVYLCASSLRDRGSGNTEAFFGQGTRLTVV.